A selection of T cell receptor beta chains follows, all from one sample in a study of identical twins. TCRdb passed the 5' RACE reads through MiXCR, listing each CDR3 protein once. The repertoire holds around 250,000 distinct CDR3 sequences, with roughly 13% as singletons. These sequences were also reported in another study, on yellow fever vaccine responses in identical twins.

The sample taken for sequencing was memory (CD45RO+) T cells sorted from blood. All receptors derive from a woman aged 18-35 years in good health. The CDR3 runs from the conserved cysteine through the conserved F or W. A D gene is named only where the DNA matches it firmly. Clone size appears in some rows only: once, few, many, or a class for an expanded clone.

j_call d_call clone_size v_call cdr3_nt cdr3_aa
TRBJ2-7 . . TRBV3-1 TGTGCCAGCAGCCAAGATCCGATAGGGGCCTACGAGCAGTACTTC CASSQDPIGAYEQYF
TRBJ1-2 TRBD1 many TRBV19 TGTGCCAGTAGTCCTGCCGGGACAGGGGCGGGCTATGGCTACACCTTC CASSPAGTGAGYGYTF
TRBJ2-1 TRBD2 few TRBV20-1 TGCAGTGCTAGGGACCTAGCGGGATCCAATGAGCAGTTCTTC CSARDLAGSNEQFF
TRBJ2-2 . . TRBV18 TGTGCCAGCTCACCCTCCGGGACCGGGGACGGGGAGCTGTTTTTT CASSPSGTGDGELFF
TRBJ1-3 . many TRBV12-3/TRBV12-4 TGTGCCAGCAGTTTAAGGGTCAGCGATGACTCTGGAAACACCATATATTTT CASSLRVSDDSGNTIYF
TRBJ2-2 TRBD1 . TRBV27 TGTACCAGCAGTGGGACAGGGGGCGCCACCGGGGAGCTGTTTTTT CTSSGTGGATGELFF
TRBJ2-5 TRBD2 many TRBV5-1 TGCGCCAGCAGCTTGGGGCCCCAAGGAGCGGGGGGCCAAGAGACCCAGTACTTC CASSLGPQGAGGQETQYF
TRBJ1-1 TRBD1 many TRBV10-3 TGTGCCATCAGTGGTGGGACAGTGAACACTGAAGCTTTCTTT CAISGGTVNTEAFF
TRBJ1-5 . few TRBV10-3 TGTGCCATCAGTGCGCAGCTGGGCAATCAGCCCCAGCATTTT CAISAQLGNQPQHF
TRBJ2-1 TRBD2 . TRBV12-3/TRBV12-4 TGTGCCAGCACCCTATCAAGCGGGAGGGGCAATGAGCAGTTCTTC CASTLSSGRGNEQFF
TRBJ2-1 . . TRBV2 TGTGCCAGCAGCCACGGGACAGAGCAGTTCTTC CASSHGTEQFF
TRBJ2-7 TRBD1 . TRBV7-9 TGTGCCAGCAGCTCCCCCGAGACAGGGTTCTACGAGCAGTACTTC CASSSPETGFYEQYF
TRBJ1-4 . few TRBV15 TGTGCCACCAGCAGAGTAAACGAAAAACTGTTTTTT CATSRVNEKLFF
TRBJ2-7 TRBD2 . TRBV11-2 TGTGCCAGCAGCTTAGGCGGGAGGCCTCTCGAGCAGTACTTC CASSLGGRPLEQYF
TRBJ2-2 . . TRBV28 TGTGCCAGCAGTTCCCCAGGGGGGGCGAGCACCGGGGAGCTGTTTTTT CASSSPGGASTGELFF
TRBJ2-3 . . TRBV2 TGTGCCAGCAGTGATCGGCGGGGGCAGACAGATACGCAGTATTTT CASSDRRGQTDTQYF
TRBJ1-3 . many TRBV6-1 TGTGCCAGCAGGCCCCAGGGTGGCTCTGGAAACACCATATATTTT CASRPQGGSGNTIYF
TRBJ2-5 TRBD2 . TRBV11-2 TGTGCCAGCAGCTTATCCCCGACGGGGGGGCAAGAGACCCAGTACTTC CASSLSPTGGQETQYF
TRBJ2-7 . . TRBV7-2 TGTGCCAGCAGCCGAGCAGGGATATCCTACGAGCAGTACTTC CASSRAGISYEQYF
TRBJ2-1 . few TRBV7-2 TGTGCCAGCAGACGTGGGGACAATGAGCAGTTCTTC CASRRGDNEQFF
TRBJ1-1 . few TRBV25-1 TGTGCCAGCAGTGAAGGGTCGGCCGTACCCCACACTGAAGCTTTCTTT CASSEGSAVPHTEAFF
TRBJ2-3 . . TRBV6-5 TGTGCCAGCAGTTACTCCCCCCCGGAAATTAGCTCAGTTACGCAGTATTTT CASSYSPPEISSVTQYF
TRBJ1-5 . many TRBV10-3 TGTGCCATCAGTGAGTCAGGACCCAATCAGCCCCAGCATTTT CAISESGPNQPQHF
TRBJ2-7 . . TRBV11-2 TGTGCCAGCAGCCCCCCCACAGTCGGGATCACCTTCGAGCAGTACTTC CASSPPTVGITFEQYF
TRBJ2-2 . few TRBV18 TGTGCCAGCTCAGAGCGGACCCTCGCGGGCACCGGGGAGCTGTTTTTT CASSERTLAGTGELFF
TRBJ2-7 TRBD1 many TRBV12-3/TRBV12-4 TGTGCCAGCAGCTTAGCTATGGGACAGGGGAACTACGAGCAGTACTTC CASSLAMGQGNYEQYF
TRBJ2-1 TRBD2 many TRBV12-3/TRBV12-4 TGTGCCAGCAGTTTGGGGCGGGAGTCGGGGGATCGGTTCTTC CASSLGRESGDRFF
TRBJ2-1 TRBD2 . TRBV5-1 TGCGCCAGCAGTATTAGCGGGGCCTACAATGAGCAGTTCTTC CASSISGAYNEQFF
TRBJ2-7 TRBD1 few TRBV10-3 TGTGCCATCAGTGCTGAGGGACAGGGGTACGAGCAGTACTTC CAISAEGQGYEQYF
TRBJ2-7 TRBD1 . TRBV7-2 TGTGCCAGCAGCTCAACAGGGGCCCTCTACGAGCAGTACTTC CASSSTGALYEQYF
TRBJ2-2 . once TRBV7-2 TGTGCCAGCAGACGAGTTGGACAAACCGGGGAGCTGTTTTTT CASRRVGQTGELFF
TRBJ2-7 TRBD2 . TRBV20-1 TGCAGTGCTAGAGATCGGGCAGGCGGGGGCTCCTACGAGCAGTACTTC CSARDRAGGGSYEQYF
TRBJ2-1 . . TRBV5-1 TGCGCCAGCAGCTTGGACCCGAGTGGTGAGCAGTTCTTC CASSLDPSGEQFF